These T cell receptor beta chains were read from a single sample in a study of OX40 agonist ivuxolimab in advanced cancers. Libraries were prepared by immunoSEQ multiplex PCR; TCRdb keeps only in-frame clonotypes and omits some of them. The sample contains approximately 99,000 clones, around 85% of which appear only once. The material was CD4+ or CD8+ T cells sorted from blood, obtained in a trial of the OX40 agonist ivuxolimab. Receptor source: an adult with an advanced solid tumor such as melanoma, head and neck, liver or kidney cancer. CDR3s include the opening cysteine and the closing phenylalanine or tryptophan. A D gene is named only where the DNA matches it firmly. Size is omitted from some rows. Given values are once, few, many or a class for expanded clones.

j_call clone_size d_call v_call cdr3_nt cdr3_aa
TRBJ1-6 NA NA TRBV5-6 TGTGCCAGCAACCCCGGACAGCTTTCCAATTCACCCCTCCACTTT CASNPGQLSNSPLHF
TRBJ2-5 NA TRBD2 TRBV25-1 TGTGCCAGCAGTGACTCGGGGGGGGAGGAGACCCAGTACTTC CASSDSGGEETQYF
TRBJ1-5 once NA TRBV19 TGTGCCAGTAGCTCAGACAGGATCCAGCCCCAGCATTTT CASSSDRIQPQHF
TRBJ2-1 NA TRBD2 TRBV5-1 TGCGCCAGCAGCTTCGGTCTAGCGGGTTACAATGAGCAGTTCTTC CASSFGLAGYNEQFF
TRBJ2-2 NA TRBD1 TRBV30 TGTGCCTGGAGGCCTAGGGGGCAGGACACCGGGGAGCTGTTTTTT CAWRPRGQDTGELFF
TRBJ1-2 NA NA TRBV19 TGTGCCAGTAGTTGGGGAAGAGGTGGCTACACCTTC CASSWGRGGYTF
TRBJ2-2 NA NA TRBV30 TGTGCCTGGAGTGCCCTCGAAGGGGAGCTGTTTTTT CAWSALEGELFF
TRBJ1-2 NA NA TRBV5-4 TGTGCCAGCAGCTTGGGGTTAGGGGGACTCGGCTATGGCTACACCTTC CASSLGLGGLGYGYTF
TRBJ2-1 few TRBD2 TRBV7-9 TGTGCCAGCAGTCTCCCTCCCCGACTAGCGGGAGTAAGAAGTGAGCAGTTCTTC CASSLPPRLAGVRSEQFF
TRBJ2-4 NA TRBD2 TRBV6-6 TGTGCCAGCAGATCCGTAGCGGGGGGGCACCAAAACATTCAGTACTTC CASRSVAGGHQNIQYF
TRBJ2-7 NA NA TRBV7-6 TGTGCCAGCAGCTTAAAGAGAGAGGAGAACCCGTGGAACCCAACCTACGAGCAGTACTTC CASSLKREENPWNPTYEQYF
TRBJ2-1 NA TRBD2 TRBV7-9 TGTGCCAGCAGCTCCCCCTCTAGCGGAAAGAGCTCCTACAATGAGCAGTTCTTC CASSSPSSGKSSYNEQFF
TRBJ2-2 NA NA TRBV21-1 TGTGCCAGCAGCACCAATTTTACAACTAGCGGGGAAGAGACCGGGGAGCTGTTTTTT CASSTNFTTSGEETGELFF
TRBJ2-3 NA NA TRBV5-1 TGCGCCAGCAGCCCCCCTAAACCCCCATACTCCACAGATACGCAGTATTTT CASSPPKPPYSTDTQYF
TRBJ1-2 few NA TRBV2 TGTGCCAGCAGTGACAGCCCGGAGGACTACACCTTC CASSDSPEDYTF
TRBJ2-5 NA TRBD1 TRBV18 TGTGCCAGCTCACCGAGACAGGGTTCGGAGACCCAGTACTTC CASSPRQGSETQYF
TRBJ1-6 NA NA TRBV6-1 TGTGCCAGCAGCGAACCTTATAATTCACCCCTCCACTTT CASSEPYNSPLHF
TRBJ2-1 NA TRBD2 TRBV7-6 TGTGCCAGCAGCCCCGGACTAGCGGGAGCCCATGAGCAGTTCTTC CASSPGLAGAHEQFF
TRBJ1-1 many TRBD1 TRBV19 TGTGCCAGTACCGACAGGGCTTGGACTGAAGCTTTCTTT CASTDRAWTEAFF
TRBJ1-1 NA NA TRBV10-2 TGCGCCAGCAGTGTAAGCCCGAACACTGAAGCTTTCTTT CASSVSPNTEAFF
TRBJ1-5 NA NA TRBV6-1 TGTGCCAGCGGGGTAAGCATGAATCAGCCCCAGCATTTT CASGVSMNQPQHF
TRBJ2-1 NA NA TRBV7-9 TGTGCCAGCAGCCCGGGGAGCTCCTACAATGAGCAGTTCTTC CASSPGSSYNEQFF
TRBJ2-5 NA NA TRBV6-6 TGTGCCAGCAGTTATGGAGGTCCGGGGCGGGAGACCCAGTACTTC CASSYGGPGRETQYF
TRBJ2-1 NA NA TRBV5-1 TGCGCCAGCAGCTTGGCCTACAATGAGCAGTTCTTC CASSLAYNEQFF
TRBJ2-7 NA NA TRBV30 TGTGCCTGGAGTGTACGATACGAGCAGTACTTC CAWSVRYEQYF